This T cell receptor (beta chain) was recovered during a study of blood T cell repertoires in COVID-19. Study details: From T cells, B-cell-depleted T cells, or PBMCs came the material, which was cDNA or gDNA.

In the study's own analysis: Amplification of reference gene primers provided the estimated nucleated cell counts. Clones were read by immunoSEQ multiplex PCR, and TCRdb kept only the in-frame ones, dropping some. V, J and clone size are those of that table, while D and trimming were read from the DNA. The profile covers around 140,000 clones, with 80% to 85% appearing a single time and almost 9% taken by the ten largest. V was pared by 5 bases and J by 9 bases, with 16 bases between. The CDR3 is 13 residues long. Germline V gene lookup returns CDR1 MNHEY and CDR2 SMNVEV (reference sequence). This clone has a handful of counts. During active infection, Seattle patients enrolled and were then monitored through disease.

Material for sequencing was peripheral blood. V and J are TRBV27 and TRBJ1-2; the D gene is possibly TRBD1 (5 bases). The TCR originated in a man aged 25-40 years with COVID-19, enrolled during active disease. CDR3 in DNA: TGTGCCAGCAGTGAACGGGGGTTTTGGAGCTACACCTTC. This gives the protein CASSERGFWSYTF.